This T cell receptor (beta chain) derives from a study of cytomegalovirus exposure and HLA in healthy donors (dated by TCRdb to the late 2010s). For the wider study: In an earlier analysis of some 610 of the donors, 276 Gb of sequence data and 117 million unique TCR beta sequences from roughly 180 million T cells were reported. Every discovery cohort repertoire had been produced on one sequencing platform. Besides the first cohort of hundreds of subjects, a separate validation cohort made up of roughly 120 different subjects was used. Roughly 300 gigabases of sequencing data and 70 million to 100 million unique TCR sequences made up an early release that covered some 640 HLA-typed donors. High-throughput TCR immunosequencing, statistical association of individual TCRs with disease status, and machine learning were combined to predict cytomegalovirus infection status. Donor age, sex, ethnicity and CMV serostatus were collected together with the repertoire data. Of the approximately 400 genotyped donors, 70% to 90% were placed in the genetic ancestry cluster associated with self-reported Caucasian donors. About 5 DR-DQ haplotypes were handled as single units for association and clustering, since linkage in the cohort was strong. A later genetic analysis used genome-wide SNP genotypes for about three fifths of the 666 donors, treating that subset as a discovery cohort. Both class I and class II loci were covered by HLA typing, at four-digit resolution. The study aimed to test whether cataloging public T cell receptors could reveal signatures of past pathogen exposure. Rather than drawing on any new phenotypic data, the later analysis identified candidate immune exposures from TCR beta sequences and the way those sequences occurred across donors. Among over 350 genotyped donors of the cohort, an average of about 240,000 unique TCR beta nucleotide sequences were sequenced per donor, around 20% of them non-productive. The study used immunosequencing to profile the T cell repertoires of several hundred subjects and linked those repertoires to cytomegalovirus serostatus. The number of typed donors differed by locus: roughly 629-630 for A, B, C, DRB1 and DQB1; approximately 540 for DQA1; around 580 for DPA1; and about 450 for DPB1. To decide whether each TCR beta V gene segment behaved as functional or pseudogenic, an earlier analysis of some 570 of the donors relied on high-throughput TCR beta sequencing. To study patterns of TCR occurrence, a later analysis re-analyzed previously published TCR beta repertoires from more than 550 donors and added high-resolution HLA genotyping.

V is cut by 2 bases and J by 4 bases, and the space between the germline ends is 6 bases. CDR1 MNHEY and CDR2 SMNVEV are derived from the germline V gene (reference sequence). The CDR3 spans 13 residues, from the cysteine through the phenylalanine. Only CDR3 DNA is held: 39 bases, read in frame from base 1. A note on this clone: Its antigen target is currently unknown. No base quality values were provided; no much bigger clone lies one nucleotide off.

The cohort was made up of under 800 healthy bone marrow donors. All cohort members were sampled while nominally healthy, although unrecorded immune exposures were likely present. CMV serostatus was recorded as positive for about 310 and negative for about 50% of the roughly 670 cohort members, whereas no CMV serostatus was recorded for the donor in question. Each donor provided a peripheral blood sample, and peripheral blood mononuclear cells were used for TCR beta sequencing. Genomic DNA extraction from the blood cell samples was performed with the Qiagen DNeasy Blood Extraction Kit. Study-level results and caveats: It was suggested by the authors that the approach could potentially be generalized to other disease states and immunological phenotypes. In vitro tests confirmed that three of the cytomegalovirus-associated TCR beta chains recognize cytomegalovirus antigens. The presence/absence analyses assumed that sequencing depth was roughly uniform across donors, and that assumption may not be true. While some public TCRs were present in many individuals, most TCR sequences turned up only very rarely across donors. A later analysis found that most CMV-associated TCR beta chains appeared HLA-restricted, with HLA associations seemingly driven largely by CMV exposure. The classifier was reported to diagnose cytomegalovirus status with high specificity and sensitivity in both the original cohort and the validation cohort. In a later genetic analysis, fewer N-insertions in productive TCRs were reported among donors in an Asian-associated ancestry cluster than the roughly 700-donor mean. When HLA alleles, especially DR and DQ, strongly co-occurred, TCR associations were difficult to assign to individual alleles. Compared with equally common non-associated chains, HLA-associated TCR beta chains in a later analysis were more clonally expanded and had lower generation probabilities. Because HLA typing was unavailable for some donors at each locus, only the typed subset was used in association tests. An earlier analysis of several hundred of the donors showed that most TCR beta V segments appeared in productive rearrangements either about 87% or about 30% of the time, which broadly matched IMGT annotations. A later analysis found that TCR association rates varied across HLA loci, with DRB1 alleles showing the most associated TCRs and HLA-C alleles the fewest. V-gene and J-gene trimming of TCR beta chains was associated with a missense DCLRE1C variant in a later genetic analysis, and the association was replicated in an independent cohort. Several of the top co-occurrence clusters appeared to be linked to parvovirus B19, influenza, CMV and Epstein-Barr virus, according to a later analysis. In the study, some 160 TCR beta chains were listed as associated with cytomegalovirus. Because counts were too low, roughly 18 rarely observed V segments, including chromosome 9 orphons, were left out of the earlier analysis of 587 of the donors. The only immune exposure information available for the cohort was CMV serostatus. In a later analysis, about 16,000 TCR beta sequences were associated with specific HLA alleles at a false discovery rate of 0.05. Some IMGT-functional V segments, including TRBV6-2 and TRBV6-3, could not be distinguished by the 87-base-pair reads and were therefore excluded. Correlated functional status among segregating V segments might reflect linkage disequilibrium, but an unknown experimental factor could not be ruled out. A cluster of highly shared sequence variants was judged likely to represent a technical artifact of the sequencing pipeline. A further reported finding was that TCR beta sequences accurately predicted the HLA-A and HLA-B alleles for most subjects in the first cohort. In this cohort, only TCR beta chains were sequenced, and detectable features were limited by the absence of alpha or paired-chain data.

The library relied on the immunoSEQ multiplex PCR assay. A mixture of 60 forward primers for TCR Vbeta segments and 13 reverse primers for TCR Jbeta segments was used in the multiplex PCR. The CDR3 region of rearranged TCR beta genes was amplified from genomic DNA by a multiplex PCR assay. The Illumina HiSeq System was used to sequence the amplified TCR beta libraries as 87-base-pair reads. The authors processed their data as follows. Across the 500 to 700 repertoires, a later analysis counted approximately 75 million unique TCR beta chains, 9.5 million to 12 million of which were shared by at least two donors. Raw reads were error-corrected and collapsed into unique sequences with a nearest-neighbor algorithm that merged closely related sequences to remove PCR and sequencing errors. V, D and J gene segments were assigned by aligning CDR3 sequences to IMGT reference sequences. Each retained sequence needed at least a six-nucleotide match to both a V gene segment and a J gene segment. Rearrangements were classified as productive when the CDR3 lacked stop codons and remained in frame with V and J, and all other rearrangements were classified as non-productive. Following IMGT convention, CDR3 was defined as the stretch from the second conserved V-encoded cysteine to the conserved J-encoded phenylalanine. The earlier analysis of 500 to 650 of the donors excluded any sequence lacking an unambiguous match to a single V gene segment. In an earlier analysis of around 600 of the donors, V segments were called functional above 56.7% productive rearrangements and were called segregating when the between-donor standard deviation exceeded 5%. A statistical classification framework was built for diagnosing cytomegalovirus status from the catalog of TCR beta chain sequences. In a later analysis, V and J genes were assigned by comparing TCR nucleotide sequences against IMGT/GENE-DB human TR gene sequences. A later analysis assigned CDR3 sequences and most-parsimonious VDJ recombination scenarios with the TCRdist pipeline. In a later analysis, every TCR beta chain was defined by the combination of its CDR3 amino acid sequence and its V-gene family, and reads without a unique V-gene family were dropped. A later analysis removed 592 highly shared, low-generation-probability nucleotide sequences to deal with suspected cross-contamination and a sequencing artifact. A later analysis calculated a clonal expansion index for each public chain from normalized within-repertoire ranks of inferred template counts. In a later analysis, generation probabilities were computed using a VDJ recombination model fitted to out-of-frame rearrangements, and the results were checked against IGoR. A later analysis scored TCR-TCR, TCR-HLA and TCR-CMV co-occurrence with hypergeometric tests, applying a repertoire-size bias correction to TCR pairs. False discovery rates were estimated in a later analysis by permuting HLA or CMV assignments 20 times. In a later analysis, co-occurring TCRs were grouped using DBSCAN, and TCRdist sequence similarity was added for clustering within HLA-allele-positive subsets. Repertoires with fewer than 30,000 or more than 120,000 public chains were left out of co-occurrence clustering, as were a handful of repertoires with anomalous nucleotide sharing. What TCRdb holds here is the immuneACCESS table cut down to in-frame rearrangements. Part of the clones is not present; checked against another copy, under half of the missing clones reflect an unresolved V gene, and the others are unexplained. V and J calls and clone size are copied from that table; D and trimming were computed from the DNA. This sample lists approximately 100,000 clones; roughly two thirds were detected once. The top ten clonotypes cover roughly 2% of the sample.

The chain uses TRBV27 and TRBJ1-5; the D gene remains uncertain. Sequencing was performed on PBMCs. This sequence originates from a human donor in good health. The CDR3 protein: CASSLTENQPQHF. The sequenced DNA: TGTGCCAGCAGTTTAACAGAGAATCAGCCCCAGCATTTT.